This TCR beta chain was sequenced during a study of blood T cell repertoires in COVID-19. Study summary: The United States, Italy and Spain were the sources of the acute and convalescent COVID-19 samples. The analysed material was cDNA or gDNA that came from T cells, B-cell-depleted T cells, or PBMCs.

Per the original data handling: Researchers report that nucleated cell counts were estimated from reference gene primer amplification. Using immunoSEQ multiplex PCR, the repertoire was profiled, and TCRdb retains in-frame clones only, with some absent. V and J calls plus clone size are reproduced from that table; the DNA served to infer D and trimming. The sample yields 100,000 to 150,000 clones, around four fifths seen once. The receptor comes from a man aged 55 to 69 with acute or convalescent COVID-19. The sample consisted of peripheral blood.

The CDR3 DNA sequence: TGCGCCAGCAGCCACGGTGGCCAATCTCAGGGTTATAATGAAAAACTGTTTTTT. Amino acids: CASSHGGQSQGYNEKLFF. The chain recombines TRBV4-1 with TRBJ1-4; tentatively, D is TRBD1 (5 bases). This CDR3 has 18 residues. CDR1 is MGHRA and CDR2 is YSYEKL in the germline V gene. V gave up 3 bases and J gave up 4 bases, with 21 bases separating them.